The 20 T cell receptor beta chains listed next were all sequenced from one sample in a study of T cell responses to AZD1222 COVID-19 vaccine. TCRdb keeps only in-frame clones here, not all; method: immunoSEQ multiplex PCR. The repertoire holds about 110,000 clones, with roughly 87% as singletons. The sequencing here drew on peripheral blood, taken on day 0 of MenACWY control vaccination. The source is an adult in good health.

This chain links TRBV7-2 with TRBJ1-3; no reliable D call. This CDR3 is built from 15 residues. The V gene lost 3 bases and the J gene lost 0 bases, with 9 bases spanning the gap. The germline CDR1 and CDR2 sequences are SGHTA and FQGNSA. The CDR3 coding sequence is TGTGCCAGCAGCTTCCGGGCCAGCTCTGGAAACACCATATATTTT. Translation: CASSFRASSGNTIYF.

CDR3 DNA: TGTGCCATCAGTGAGAGGGGTATGAACACTGAAGCTTTCTTT. Translation gives CAISERGMNTEAFF. This rearrangement joins TRBV10-3 to TRBJ1-1; perhaps TRBD1 as D (5 bases). Germline-derived CDR1 and CDR2 are ENHRY and SYGVKD. V lost 2 bases to trimming and J lost 0 bases, with 7 bases between them. CDR3 length: 14 amino acids.

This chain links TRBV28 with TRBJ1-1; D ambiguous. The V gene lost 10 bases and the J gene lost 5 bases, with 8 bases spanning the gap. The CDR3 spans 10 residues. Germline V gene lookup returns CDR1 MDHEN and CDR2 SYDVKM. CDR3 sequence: CATGRTEAFF. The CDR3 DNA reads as TGTGCCACCGGGAGGACTGAAGCTTTCTTT.

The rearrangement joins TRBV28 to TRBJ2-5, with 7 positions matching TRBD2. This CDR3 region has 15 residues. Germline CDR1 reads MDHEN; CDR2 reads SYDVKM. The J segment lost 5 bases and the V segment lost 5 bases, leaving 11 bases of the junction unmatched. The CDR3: CASSQLGGFGETQYF. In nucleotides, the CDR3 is TGTGCCAGCAGTCAACTGGGGGGGTTTGGGGAGACCCAGTACTTC.

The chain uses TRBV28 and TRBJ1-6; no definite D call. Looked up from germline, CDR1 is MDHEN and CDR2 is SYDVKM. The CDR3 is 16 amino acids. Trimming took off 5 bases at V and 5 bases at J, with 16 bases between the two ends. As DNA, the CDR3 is TGTGCCAGCAGTCCTCCCGTCGGGAACGATAATTCACCCCTCCACTTT. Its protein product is CASSPPVGNDNSPLHF.

The DNA of the CDR3 is TGTGCCAGCAGCAGACAGGGAAGTGAGCAGTTCTTC. Protein: CASSRQGSEQFF. The chain joins TRBV7-3 to TRBJ2-1; TRBD1 agrees at 7 bases. Germline trimming cut 5 bases from V and 9 bases from J; bases unmatched to any gene: 4. CDR3 size: 12 residues. Germline values: CDR1 SGHTA, CDR2 FQGTGA.

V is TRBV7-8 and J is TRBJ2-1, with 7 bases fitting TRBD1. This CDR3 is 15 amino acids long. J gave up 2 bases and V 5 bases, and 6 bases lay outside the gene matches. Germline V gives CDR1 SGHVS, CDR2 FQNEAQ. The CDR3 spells CASSPRQGAYNEQFF. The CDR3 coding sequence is TGTGCCAGCAGCCCCCGACAGGGAGCCTACAATGAGCAGTTCTTC.

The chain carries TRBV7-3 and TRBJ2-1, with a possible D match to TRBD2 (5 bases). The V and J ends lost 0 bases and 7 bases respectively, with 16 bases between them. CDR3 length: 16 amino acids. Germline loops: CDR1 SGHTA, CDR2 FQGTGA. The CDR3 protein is CASSLTSGEGVNEQFF. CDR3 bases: TGTGCCAGCAGCTTAACGTCTGGTGAGGGAGTAAATGAGCAGTTCTTC.

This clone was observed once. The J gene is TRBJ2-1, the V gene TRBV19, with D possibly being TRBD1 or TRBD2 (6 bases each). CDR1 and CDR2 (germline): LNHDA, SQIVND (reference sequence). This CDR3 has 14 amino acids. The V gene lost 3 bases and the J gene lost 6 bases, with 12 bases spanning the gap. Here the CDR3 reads CASSIGGGPNEQFF. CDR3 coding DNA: TGTGCCAGTAGTATTGGAGGGGGACCCAATGAGCAGTTCTTC.

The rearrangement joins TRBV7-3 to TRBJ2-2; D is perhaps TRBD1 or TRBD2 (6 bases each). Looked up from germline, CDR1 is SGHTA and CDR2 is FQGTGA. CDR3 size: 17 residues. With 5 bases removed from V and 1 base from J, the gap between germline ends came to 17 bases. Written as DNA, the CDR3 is TGTGCCAGCAGCGTCCCTACTAGGGGGGAGAACACCGGGGAGCTGTTTTTT. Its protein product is CASSVPTRGENTGELFF.

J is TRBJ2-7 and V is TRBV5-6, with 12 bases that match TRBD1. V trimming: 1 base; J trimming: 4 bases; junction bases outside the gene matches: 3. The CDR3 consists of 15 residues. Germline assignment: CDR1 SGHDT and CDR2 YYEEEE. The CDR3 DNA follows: TGTGCCAGCAGCTTGCGGGGACAGGGGGCTTACGAGCAGTACTTC. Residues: CASSLRGQGAYEQYF.

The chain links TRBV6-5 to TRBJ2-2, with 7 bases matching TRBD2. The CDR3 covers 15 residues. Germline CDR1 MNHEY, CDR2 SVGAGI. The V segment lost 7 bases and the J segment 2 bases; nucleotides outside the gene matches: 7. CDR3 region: CASMPLAVNTGELFF. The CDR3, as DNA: TGTGCCAGCATGCCCCTAGCGGTTAACACCGGGGAGCTGTTTTTT.

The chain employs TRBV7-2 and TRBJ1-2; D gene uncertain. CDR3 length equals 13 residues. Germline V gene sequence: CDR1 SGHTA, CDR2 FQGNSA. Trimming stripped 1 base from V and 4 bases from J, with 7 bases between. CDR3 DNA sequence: TGTGCCAGCAGCTTAGGGGGTGCCTATGGCTACACCTTC. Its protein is CASSLGGAYGYTF. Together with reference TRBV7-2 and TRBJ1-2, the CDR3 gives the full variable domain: GAGVSQSPSNKVTEKGKDVELRCDPISGHTALYWYRQSLGQGLEFLIYFQGNSAPDKSGLPSDRFSAERTGGSVSTLTIQRTQQEDSAVYLCASSLGGAYGYTFGSGTRLTVV.

The CDR3 is CASSLLQENTGELFF. The CDR3 DNA sequence: TGTGCCAGCAGTTTATTACAGGAGAACACCGGGGAGCTGTTTTTT. J is TRBJ2-2 and V is TRBV28, with D possibly matching TRBD1 (5 bases). Trimming stripped 1 base from V and 1 base from J, with 7 bases between. The CDR3 spans 15 residues. Germline V lookup: CDR1 MDHEN, CDR2 SYDVKM.

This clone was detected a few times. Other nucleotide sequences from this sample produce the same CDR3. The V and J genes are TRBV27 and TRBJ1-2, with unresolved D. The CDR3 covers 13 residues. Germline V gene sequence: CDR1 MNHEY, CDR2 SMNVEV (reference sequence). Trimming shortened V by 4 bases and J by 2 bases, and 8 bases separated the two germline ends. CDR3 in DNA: TGTGCCAGCAGTTCCCCGGGGAACTATGGCTACACCTTC. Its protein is CASSSPGNYGYTF.

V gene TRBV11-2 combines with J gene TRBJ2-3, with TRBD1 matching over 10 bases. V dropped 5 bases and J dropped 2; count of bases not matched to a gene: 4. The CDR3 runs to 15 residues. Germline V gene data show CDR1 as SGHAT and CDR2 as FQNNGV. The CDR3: CASSMGQGYTDTQYF. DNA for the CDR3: TGTGCCAGCAGCATGGGACAGGGGTACACAGATACGCAGTATTTT.

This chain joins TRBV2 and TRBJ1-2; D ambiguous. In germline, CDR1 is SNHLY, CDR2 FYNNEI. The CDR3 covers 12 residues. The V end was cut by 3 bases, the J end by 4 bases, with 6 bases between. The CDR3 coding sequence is TGTGCCAGCAGTGACGACCTCTATGGCTACACCTTC. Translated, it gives CASSDDLYGYTF.

The CDR3 loop is CASSQEPAVISGNTIYF. The DNA for the CDR3 is TGTGCCAGCAGCCAAGAACCGGCAGTTATCTCTGGAAACACCATATATTTT. The chain joins TRBV4-2 to TRBJ1-3; unclear D gene. With 0 bases removed from V and 0 bases from J, the gap between germline ends came to 12 bases. This CDR3 spans 17 amino acids. Germline V gene lookup returns CDR1 LGHNA and CDR2 YNFKEQ.

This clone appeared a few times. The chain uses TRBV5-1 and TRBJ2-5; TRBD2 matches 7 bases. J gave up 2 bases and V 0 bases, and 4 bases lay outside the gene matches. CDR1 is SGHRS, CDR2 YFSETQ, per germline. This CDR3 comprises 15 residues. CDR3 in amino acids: CASSLAGGIQETQYF. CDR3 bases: TGCGCCAGCAGCTTGGCCGGGGGGATACAAGAGACCCAGTACTTC.

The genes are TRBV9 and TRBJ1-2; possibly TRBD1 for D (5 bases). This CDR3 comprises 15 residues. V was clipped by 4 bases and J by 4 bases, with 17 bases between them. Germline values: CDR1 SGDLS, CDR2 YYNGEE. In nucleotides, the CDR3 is TGTGCCAGCAGCCTTCAGGGAACTCCCCCCTATGGCTACACCTTC. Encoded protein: CASSLQGTPPYGYTF. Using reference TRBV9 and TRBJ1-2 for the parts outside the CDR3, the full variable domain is DSGVTQTPKHLITATGQRVTLRCSPRSGDLSVYWYQQSLDQGLQFLIQYYNGEERAKGNILERFSAQQFPDLHSELNLSSLELGDSALYFCASSLQGTPPYGYTFGSGTRLTVV.